This TCR beta chain is drawn from a study of cytomegalovirus exposure and HLA in healthy donors. General study points: There were several of the most significant clusters that appeared linked to common viral pathogens in a later analysis. A later analysis showed HLA-associated TCR beta chains outstripping equally common others in clonal expansion. Association with HLA alleles at 0.05 false discovery rate was found for around 17,000 TCR beta sequences in a later analysis. Earlier analysis found most TCR beta V segments productive about 87% or about 30% of the time.

In germline, CDR1 is MNHEY, CDR2 SVGAGI. The length of the CDR3 is 14 residues. V shed 7 bases and J 6 bases; nucleotides not matched to a gene: 6. Regarding this clone: Antigen unknown.

Both 60 Vbeta primers and 13 Jbeta primers went into the PCR. Some clones are missing from TCRdb's copy, which holds only in-frame ones; the method was immunoSEQ multiplex PCR. The table has some 190,000 clones, roughly 75% seen once; the top ten hold approximately 2.1%. Sequencing was done on a sample of PBMCs. The TCR sequence derives from a woman in her twenties or thirties in good health and CMV-seronegative. V usage is TRBV6-5 and J usage is TRBJ1-5; TRBD1 matches 10 bases. The CDR3 protein is CASKPGQGRQPQHF. CDR3 DNA: TGTGCCAGCAAACCGGGACAGGGGCGTCAGCCCCAGCATTTT.